Sequencing of this T cell receptor beta chain was carried out in a study of Ad26.COV2.S vaccination and SARS-CoV-2 variants. General study findings and limits: Non-spike TCR breadth did not differ much between vaccine and placebo recipients.

The treatment is: around 19 received Ad26.COV2.S at low or high dose, single or two shots; several received placebo; per-sample allocation not given. The samples date from day 63 after the first vaccine or placebo injection. This clone has a single count. The antigen is undetermined. The protocol was immunoSEQ multiplex PCR, while the TCRdb copy is restricted to in-frame clones and leaves out a portion. The data contain 500,000 or so clones, roughly nine tenths of them singletons. The germline V gene has CDR1 SQVTM and CDR2 ANQGSEA. This CDR3 has 17 amino acids. V was trimmed by 4 bases and J by 6 bases, leaving 28 bases between them.

The clonotype originates from a person aged 18 to 59 who received the Ad26.COV2.S COVID-19 vaccine or a placebo. The chain employs TRBV29-1 and TRBJ2-7, with D perhaps matching TRBD1 (6 bases). This specimen consisted of peripheral blood, obtained in a trial of Ad26.COV2.S vaccine versus placebo. CDR3 sequence reads: CSVVFFGRGTGSREQYF. Here the CDR3 DNA reads TGCAGCGTTGTCTTTTTTGGTCGGGGAACAGGGAGCCGCGAGCAGTACTTC.